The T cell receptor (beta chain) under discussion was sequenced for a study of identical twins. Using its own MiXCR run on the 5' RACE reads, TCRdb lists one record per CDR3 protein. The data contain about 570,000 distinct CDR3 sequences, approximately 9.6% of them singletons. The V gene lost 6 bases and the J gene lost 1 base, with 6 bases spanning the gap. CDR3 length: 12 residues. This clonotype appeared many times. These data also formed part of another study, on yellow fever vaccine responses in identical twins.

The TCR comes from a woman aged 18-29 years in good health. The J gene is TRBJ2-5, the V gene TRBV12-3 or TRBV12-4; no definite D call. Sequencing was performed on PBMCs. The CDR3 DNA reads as TGTGCCAGCAGCCGGTTCCAAGAGACCCAGTACTTC. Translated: CASSRFQETQYF.